This paragraph covers one T cell receptor beta chain sequence. Its target is unknown. A J-beta primer mix and a sample-barcoded 5' primer were used in a second PCR of roughly 6 to 12 cycles. Tagging of each cDNA molecule was performed by a template-switch adaptor with 12 random nucleotides. TCRdb fed the 5' RACE reads into MiXCR, producing one record per CDR3 protein. The repertoire holds over 1,300,000 distinct CDR3 sequences, with roughly 60% as singletons. This entry belongs to a study of blood T cells in healthy people across ages. Study observations and caveats: Higher diversity, along with more naive CD4+ cells, distinguished long-lived donors from aged donors.

CDR3 length: 14 amino acids. From germline, CDR1 is LGHNA and CDR2 YNFKEQ. The V end was cut by 3 bases, the J end by 5 bases, with 12 bases between. Sequencing input: blood. The gene calls are TRBV4-2 and TRBJ2-3; D possibly corresponds to TRBD2 (5 bases). This receptor was taken from a young man in good health. The CDR3 bases are TGTGCCAGCAGCCACCCTCGGACTGTAGATACGCAGTATTTT. Its protein product is CASSHPRTVDTQYF.